The 10 T cell receptor beta chains below all came from one sample that was sequenced in a study of T cell responses to AZD1222 COVID-19 vaccine (dated by TCRdb to 2020 to 2023). Library prep was done by the immunoSEQ multiplex PCR assay. As stored in TCRdb, this immuneACCESS dataset retains in-frame rearrangements with V and J assigned. A fraction of the clones does not appear; measured against another copy, unresolved V genes explain less than half of the discrepancy, and the remainder lacks a known reason. In all, the sample holds 180,000 or so clones, and 85% to 95% of those were seen once. Around 3.8% of the sample is held by the ten biggest clonotypes. The sample's time point label, in plain terms: baseline before first vaccination. The source material was peripheral blood, sampled on day 0 of AZD1222 vaccination. The receptors shown here come from an adult in good health.

Details on this clone: The junction and the germline gene differ at one end; a read error may be behind it. V and J are TRBV6-5 and TRBJ1-1; D is uncertain. CDR1 and CDR2 from the germline V gene are MNHEY and SVGAGI. The CDR3 contains 13 residues. CDR3 DNA: TGTGCCAGCAGTTACTCGATGGAACACAGTAGGATCTTT. Encoded protein: CASSYSMEHSRIF.

This clone has more than one count but fewer than ten. This rearrangement joins TRBV7-6 to TRBJ1-5; D possibly corresponds to TRBD1 (6 bases). With 6 bases removed from V and 8 bases from J, the gap between germline ends came to 20 bases. The V gene's germline CDR1 is SGHVS and CDR2 FNYEAQ. The CDR3 has 15 residues. CDR3 nucleotide sequence: TGTGCCAGCAGTTTTGGAGGGACAAATCAGGAGCCCCAGCATTTT. It translates to CASSFGGTNQEPQHF.

CDR3 in DNA: TGTGCCAGTAGTATTGGACGGCCCAATCAGCCCCAGCATTTT. It yields the protein CASSIGRPNQPQHF. This chain links TRBV19 with TRBJ1-5; D not resolved. Germline V CDR1 and CDR2: LNHDA, SQIVND (reference sequence). Trimming removed 3 bases from V and 3 bases from J, with 9 bases in between. The CDR3 totals 14 residues.

The rearrangement joins TRBV10-3 to TRBJ1-4; unclear D gene. The CDR3 length is 13 residues. From germline, CDR1 is ENHRY and CDR2 SYGVKD. The V gene lost 6 bases and the J gene lost 3 bases, with 8 bases spanning the gap. CDR3 DNA sequence: TGTGCCATCAGGGAGCTCCCTAATGAAAAACTGTTTTTT. Translated: CAIRELPNEKLFF.

Concerning this clone: Compared with germline, one end of the junction differs, possibly owing to a read error. V usage is TRBV27 and J usage is TRBJ2-7; 12 bases fit TRBD2. The CDR3 is 13 residues long. Germline loops: CDR1 MNHEY, CDR2 SMNVEV (reference sequence). The CDR3 protein is CASSFPLRTSGEF. Written as DNA, the CDR3 is TGTGCCAGCAGTTTCCCACTTAGGACTAGCGGGGAATTC.

The chain has TRBV3-1 (or the pseudogene TRBV3-2) and TRBJ1-1, with D possibly matching TRBD1 (6 bases). Trimming left V 8 bases short and J 7 bases short, with 17 bases between. CDR3 length: 13 amino acids. From germline, CDR1 is LGHDT and CDR2 YNNKEL (reference sequence). The CDR3 nucleotides are TGTGCCAGCTCAAACAGGGAAATTGGTGAAGCTTTCTTT. Its protein is CASSNREIGEAFF.

The chain carries TRBV6-2 or TRBV6-3 and TRBJ2-3; D ambiguous. Deletions cut 2 bases from V and 3 bases from J, with 9 bases between. CDR3 size: 14 residues. Per the germline V gene, CDR1 is MNHEY and CDR2 is SVGEGT. The CDR3 bases are TGTGCCAGCAGTTACATAACATTGACAGATACGCAGTATTTT. Translating gives CASSYITLTDTQYF.

CDR3 residues: CASSQVTSNQFF. As DNA, the CDR3 is TGTGCCAGCAGCCAAGTAACTAGTAATCAGTTCTTC. This chain joins TRBV3-1 (or the pseudogene TRBV3-2) and TRBJ2-1, with a possible D match to TRBD2 (5 bases). Germline V CDR1 and CDR2: LGHDT, YNNKEL (reference sequence). V shed 1 base and J shed 13 bases, with 11 bases lying between them. The CDR3 has 12 amino acids.

This clone was seen more than once but under ten times. The CDR3 region is CASSPPTLRGNTEAFF. The CDR3 DNA is TGTGCCAGCTCACCACCGACCCTCCGGGGGAACACTGAAGCTTTCTTT. The chain couples TRBV18 to TRBJ1-1; D gene unclear. Germline assignment: CDR1 KGHSH and CDR2 LQKENI. The V end lost 0 bases, the J end lost 1 base, and 12 bases lay between the germline ends. This CDR3 contains 16 residues.

CDR3 in amino acids: CASSTSRDTDTQYF. In DNA form, the CDR3 reads TGTGCCAGTAGTACGTCCAGGGACACAGATACGCAGTATTTT. The chain has TRBV19 and TRBJ2-3; D is perhaps TRBD1 (5 bases). The germline V and J ends were trimmed by 4 bases and 2 bases, with 10 bases remaining between them. Looked up from germline, CDR1 is LNHDA and CDR2 is SQIVND (reference sequence). This CDR3 has 14 amino acids.